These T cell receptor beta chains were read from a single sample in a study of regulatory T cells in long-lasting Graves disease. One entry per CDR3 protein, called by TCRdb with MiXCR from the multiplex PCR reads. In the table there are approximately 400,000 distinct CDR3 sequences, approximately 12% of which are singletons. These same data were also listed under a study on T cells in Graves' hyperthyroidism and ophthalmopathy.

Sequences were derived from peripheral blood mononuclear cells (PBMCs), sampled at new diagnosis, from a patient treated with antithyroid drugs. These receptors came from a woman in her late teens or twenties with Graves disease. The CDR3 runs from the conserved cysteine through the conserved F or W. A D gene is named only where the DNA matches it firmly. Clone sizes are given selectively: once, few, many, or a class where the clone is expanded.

CDR3nt: TGTGCCAGCAGTCTTAAACAGGGTTTTGACACTGAAGCTTTCTTT
CDR3aa: CASSLKQGFDTEAFF
abundance: few
d_gene: .
j_gene: TRBJ1-1
v_gene: TRBV6-2/TRBV6-3

CDR3nt: TGTGCCAGCAGCTGGGGACTAGCGGGGTCCGAGACCCAGTACTTC
CDR3aa: CASSWGLAGSETQYF
abundance: many
d_gene: TRBD2
j_gene: TRBJ2-5
v_gene: TRBV7-2

CDR3nt: TGTGCCACCAGCAAAACGGCCGTGGGACAGGGCCTTTATGGCTACACCTTC
CDR3aa: CATSKTAVGQGLYGYTF
abundance: .
d_gene: TRBD1
j_gene: TRBJ1-2
v_gene: TRBV15

CDR3nt: TGTGCCAGCAGTTTAGGGACAGGGGCTGGCGGGGAGCTGTTTTTT
CDR3aa: CASSLGTGAGGELFF
abundance: .
d_gene: TRBD1
j_gene: TRBJ2-2
v_gene: TRBV28

CDR3nt: TGTGCCAGTAGTATTAGGGACTGGGTCACCGGGGAGCTGTTTTTT
CDR3aa: CASSIRDWVTGELFF
abundance: many
d_gene: .
j_gene: TRBJ2-2
v_gene: TRBV19

CDR3nt: TGTGCCAGCAGTTTCCTCCAGGGGACATACGAGCAGTACTTC
CDR3aa: CASSFLQGTYEQYF
abundance: .
d_gene: .
j_gene: TRBJ2-7
v_gene: TRBV12-3/TRBV12-4

CDR3nt: TGTGCCAGCACGCAGTTGAGCTCCTATAATTCACCCCTCCACTTT
CDR3aa: CASTQLSSYNSPLHF
abundance: many
d_gene: .
j_gene: TRBJ1-6
v_gene: TRBV2

CDR3nt: TGTGCCAGCAGTTTCACGGAACACTCTGGAAACACCATATATTTT
CDR3aa: CASSFTEHSGNTIYF
abundance: .
d_gene: .
j_gene: TRBJ1-3
v_gene: TRBV28

CDR3nt: TGTGCCAGCAGTTACTCCGTAGTTTATGAGGGGGCCGAAAGGAGCTACACCTTC
CDR3aa: CASSYSVVYEGAERSYTF
abundance: many
d_gene: TRBD1
j_gene: TRBJ1-2
v_gene: TRBV6-5

CDR3nt: TGCAGCGTTAAAACAGACAACACTGAAGCTTTCTTT
CDR3aa: CSVKTDNTEAFF
abundance: .
d_gene: .
j_gene: TRBJ1-1
v_gene: TRBV29-1

CDR3nt: TGTGCCAGCAGCTGGACAGAAACCTATGGCTACACCTTC
CDR3aa: CASSWTETYGYTF
abundance: few
d_gene: .
j_gene: TRBJ1-2
v_gene: TRBV2

CDR3nt: TGTGCCAGCAGTTTAGATGCGGGGGTACAAGAGACCCAGTACTTC
CDR3aa: CASSLDAGVQETQYF
abundance: many
d_gene: TRBD2
j_gene: TRBJ2-5
v_gene: TRBV12-3/TRBV12-4

CDR3nt: TGTGCCAGCAGCCAAGACCGGGACAGGGAGACCAACACCGGGGAGCTGTTTTTT
CDR3aa: CASSQDRDRETNTGELFF
abundance: .
d_gene: TRBD1
j_gene: TRBJ2-2
v_gene: TRBV14

CDR3nt: TGTGCCAGCAGCCGACCGGGACAGCGAAACTATGGCTACACCTTC
CDR3aa: CASSRPGQRNYGYTF
abundance: many
d_gene: TRBD1
j_gene: TRBJ1-2
v_gene: TRBV5-6

CDR3nt: TGTGCCAGCAGTTTCCATAACTATGGCTACACCTTC
CDR3aa: CASSFHNYGYTF
abundance: many
d_gene: .
j_gene: TRBJ1-2
v_gene: TRBV28

CDR3nt: TGCAGTGCTAGAGATAGGGGGGCACGAGCGAACACCGGGGAGCTGTTTTTT
CDR3aa: CSARDRGARANTGELFF
abundance: many
d_gene: .
j_gene: TRBJ2-2
v_gene: TRBV20-1

CDR3nt: TGTGCTAGTGGTTTAGGGTCCGACCGCGAAGCTTTCTTT
CDR3aa: CASGLGSDREAFF
abundance: few
d_gene: .
j_gene: TRBJ1-1
v_gene: TRBV12-5

CDR3nt: TGCAGTGCTAGAGAGGGCTTCGAGGACCCTAGAGGCTACACCTTC
CDR3aa: CSAREGFEDPRGYTF
abundance: .
d_gene: .
j_gene: TRBJ1-2
v_gene: TRBV20-1

CDR3nt: TGTGCCAGCAGCCTCGGGACGAATAGCAATCAGCCCCAGCATTTT
CDR3aa: CASSLGTNSNQPQHF
abundance: few
d_gene: .
j_gene: TRBJ1-5
v_gene: TRBV5-8

CDR3nt: TGTGCCAGCAGCTTAGGAGGGTGGACCCTCCCCTGGAGCGGGAGGGTAAACAATGAGCAGTTCTTC
CDR3aa: CASSLGGWTLPWSGRVNNEQFF
abundance: many
d_gene: TRBD2
j_gene: TRBJ2-1
v_gene: TRBV11-2

CDR3nt: TGTGCCAGCAGCTTCATGGGGACAGGGATTGAAACAGATACGCAGTATTTT
CDR3aa: CASSFMGTGIETDTQYF
abundance: many
d_gene: TRBD1
j_gene: TRBJ2-3
v_gene: TRBV7-3

CDR3nt: TGTGCCAGCAGTATATACGGACAGGGCACGCTGCTCGGCTATGGCTACACCTTC
CDR3aa: CASSIYGQGTLLGYGYTF
abundance: many
d_gene: TRBD1
j_gene: TRBJ1-2
v_gene: TRBV6-1

CDR3nt: TGTGCCAGCTCACCACTTCAGGGGTATTCCTACGAGCAGTACTTC
CDR3aa: CASSPLQGYSYEQYF
abundance: many
d_gene: .
j_gene: TRBJ2-7
v_gene: TRBV18

CDR3nt: TGTGCCAGCTCACAGGGTTTGGTTGGCTACACCTTC
CDR3aa: CASSQGLVGYTF
abundance: many
d_gene: .
j_gene: TRBJ1-2
v_gene: TRBV6-1

CDR3nt: TGTGCCAGCAGCTCTTTAGGTCGGGGCTCCGGTGAGACCCAGTACTTC
CDR3aa: CASSSLGRGSGETQYF
abundance: .
d_gene: .
j_gene: TRBJ2-5
v_gene: TRBV7-2

CDR3nt: TGTGCCAGCAGCTCCTCGGGACGTATGTACTTC
CDR3aa: CASSSSGRMYF
abundance: .
d_gene: .
j_gene: TRBJ2-7
v_gene: TRBV7-8

CDR3nt: TGCGCCAGCACCCCAGCGGGAGCCCAAGAGACCCAGTACTTC
CDR3aa: CASTPAGAQETQYF
abundance: many
d_gene: TRBD2
j_gene: TRBJ2-5
v_gene: TRBV10-2

CDR3nt: TGTGCCAGCAGTCCGATACGGGGACGTCCCGACTTTAACTATGGCTACACCTTC
CDR3aa: CASSPIRGRPDFNYGYTF
abundance: many
d_gene: .
j_gene: TRBJ1-2
v_gene: TRBV27

CDR3nt: TGTGCCAGCATCACGCGGGAGTCGATGACAGATACGCAGTATTTT
CDR3aa: CASITRESMTDTQYF
abundance: .
d_gene: TRBD2
j_gene: TRBJ2-3
v_gene: TRBV5-5

CDR3nt: TGCGCCAGTAGGATAGCGTACACAGATACGCAGTATTTT
CDR3aa: CASRIAYTDTQYF
abundance: .
d_gene: .
j_gene: TRBJ2-3
v_gene: TRBV10-2

CDR3nt: TGTGCCAGTAGTAATAAGCGGGTGGGCATCGGGGAGCTGTTTTTT
CDR3aa: CASSNKRVGIGELFF
abundance: few
d_gene: .
j_gene: TRBJ2-2
v_gene: TRBV19

CDR3nt: TGTGCCAGCAGTGAATGGACTAGCGGGAGGCTCGGCAATGAGCAGTTCTTC
CDR3aa: CASSEWTSGRLGNEQFF
abundance: many
d_gene: TRBD2
j_gene: TRBJ2-1
v_gene: TRBV2

CDR3nt: TGCAGCGCAGGGGGTCGTGGAGGGCCTAATGAGCAGTTCTTC
CDR3aa: CSAGGRGGPNEQFF
abundance: many
d_gene: .
j_gene: TRBJ2-1
v_gene: TRBV29-1

CDR3nt: TGTGCCACCAGTGATCCCCAAGGACAGGGGACAGATACGCAGTATTTT
CDR3aa: CATSDPQGQGTDTQYF
abundance: many
d_gene: TRBD1
j_gene: TRBJ2-3
v_gene: TRBV24-1

CDR3nt: TGTGCCACCAGTGATGCGGGAGGGGACACAGATACGCAGTATTTT
CDR3aa: CATSDAGGDTDTQYF
abundance: many
d_gene: TRBD2
j_gene: TRBJ2-3
v_gene: TRBV24-1

CDR3nt: TGTGCCAGTAGAAATAGGACAGGGGTGGGTTTTGCTGAAGCTTTCTTT
CDR3aa: CASRNRTGVGFAEAFF
abundance: many
d_gene: TRBD1
j_gene: TRBJ1-1
v_gene: TRBV19

CDR3nt: TGCGCCAGCAGCCAGGAGACAGGGTACCAAGAGACCCAGTACTTC
CDR3aa: CASSQETGYQETQYF
abundance: few
d_gene: TRBD1
j_gene: TRBJ2-5
v_gene: TRBV4-3

CDR3nt: TGTGCCAGCAGCGCAGGGGAGTGGTGGGGCACTGAAGCTTTCTTT
CDR3aa: CASSAGEWWGTEAFF
abundance: few
d_gene: .
j_gene: TRBJ1-1
v_gene: TRBV9

CDR3nt: TGTGCCACCAGCAGAGTGGGACTAGCGGTTTACGAGCAGTACTTC
CDR3aa: CATSRVGLAVYEQYF
abundance: many
d_gene: TRBD2
j_gene: TRBJ2-7
v_gene: TRBV15

CDR3nt: TGCGCCAGCAGCCAAGATAGGTACAGGGGGGGCTATGGCTACACCTTC
CDR3aa: CASSQDRYRGGYGYTF
abundance: .
d_gene: TRBD1
j_gene: TRBJ1-2
v_gene: TRBV4-3

CDR3nt: TGTGCCAGCAGTTACTCTTGGCTAGCGGTGAACAATGAGCAGTTCTTC
CDR3aa: CASSYSWLAVNNEQFF
abundance: .
d_gene: TRBD2
j_gene: TRBJ2-1
v_gene: TRBV6-5

CDR3nt: TGTGCCAGCAGCATCACAAATGGAGGGAGCTCCTACGAGCAGTACTTC
CDR3aa: CASSITNGGSSYEQYF
abundance: many
d_gene: .
j_gene: TRBJ2-7
v_gene: TRBV7-2

CDR3nt: TGTGCCAGCAGCTTAGGGACCGGACGGGGAGACGGCTACACCTTC
CDR3aa: CASSLGTGRGDGYTF
abundance: few
d_gene: .
j_gene: TRBJ1-2
v_gene: TRBV7-2

CDR3nt: TGTGCCAGCAGCCCACAGACAGGATACGAGCAGTACTTC
CDR3aa: CASSPQTGYEQYF
abundance: few
d_gene: .
j_gene: TRBJ2-7
v_gene: TRBV7-2

CDR3nt: TGCGCCAGCAGCCAAGATCTAGGGGGGGCCCCCCGAAGGGATGAGCAGTTCTTC
CDR3aa: CASSQDLGGAPRRDEQFF
abundance: .
d_gene: .
j_gene: TRBJ2-1
v_gene: TRBV4-1

CDR3nt: TGTGCCAGCAGCCCCCAGACTAATCACAATGAGCAGTTCTTC
CDR3aa: CASSPQTNHNEQFF
abundance: few
d_gene: .
j_gene: TRBJ2-1
v_gene: TRBV11-3

CDR3nt: TGTGCCAGCAGTTCATGGGACAGGGGGCCCGGTATCGTCTTTGGGCAGTACTTC
CDR3aa: CASSSWDRGPGIVFGQYF
abundance: many
d_gene: TRBD1
j_gene: TRBJ2-7
v_gene: TRBV12-3/TRBV12-4

CDR3nt: TGTGCCAGCAGCACCTCCAGCACCGGGGAGCTGTTTTTT
CDR3aa: CASSTSSTGELFF
abundance: .
d_gene: .
j_gene: TRBJ2-2
v_gene: TRBV11-3

CDR3nt: TGTGCCAGCAGTTCGCCAGGGATGAACACTGAAGCTTTCTTT
CDR3aa: CASSSPGMNTEAFF
abundance: many
d_gene: .
j_gene: TRBJ1-1
v_gene: TRBV12-3/TRBV12-4

CDR3nt: TGTGCCAGCAGCCCGGACGGGCGAGGGGGATACAATGAGCAGTTCTTC
CDR3aa: CASSPDGRGGYNEQFF
abundance: few
d_gene: .
j_gene: TRBJ2-1
v_gene: TRBV6-2/TRBV6-3

CDR3nt: TGCGCCAGCAGCCAAGAGTTGCTAGCCAAAAACATTCAGTACTTC
CDR3aa: CASSQELLAKNIQYF
abundance: .
d_gene: .
j_gene: TRBJ2-4
v_gene: TRBV4-1

CDR3nt: TGCGCCAGCAGCTTACCGGACAGGGGGCCTAACTATGGCTACACCTTC
CDR3aa: CASSLPDRGPNYGYTF
abundance: many
d_gene: TRBD1
j_gene: TRBJ1-2
v_gene: TRBV5-1

CDR3nt: TGTGCCAGCTCAATCCGTATCGGGAATCAGCCCCAGCATTTT
CDR3aa: CASSIRIGNQPQHF
abundance: many
d_gene: .
j_gene: TRBJ1-5
v_gene: TRBV12-3/TRBV12-4

CDR3nt: TGTGCCAGTAGCCCCCGTCGGGACAGGGAGGAGCGCGCTGAAGCTTTCTTT
CDR3aa: CASSPRRDREERAEAFF
abundance: few
d_gene: TRBD1
j_gene: TRBJ1-1
v_gene: TRBV19

CDR3nt: TGTGCCAGCAGCTGGGGGACAGGGGGTGTTTTCACTGAAGCTTTCTTT
CDR3aa: CASSWGTGGVFTEAFF
abundance: .
d_gene: TRBD1
j_gene: TRBJ1-1
v_gene: TRBV13